This T cell receptor beta chain comes out of a study of blood T cell repertoires in COVID-19. About the research overall: Collection of acute and convalescent COVID-19 samples took place in the United States, Italy and Spain. In each case, the material was cDNA or gDNA derived from T cells, B-cell-depleted T cells, or PBMCs.

Authors' processing steps: Nucleated cell number was recorded as an estimate derived from reference gene primer amplification. Repertoires were generated with immunoSEQ multiplex PCR, while TCRdb's copy carries only in-frame clones and drops some. The DNA gave D and trimming, while V, J and clone size come from that table. The sample includes approximately 110,000 clones, around 80% of them seen just once. This CDR3 has 15 residues. Unmatched junction bases numbered 10, after V lost 3 bases and J lost 7 bases. Germline loops: CDR1 SGHRS, CDR2 YFSETQ. This sequence originates from a man in his 70s with active or convalescent COVID-19. The chain carries TRBV5-1 and TRBJ2-3, with 8 bases aligning to TRBD2. What was sequenced was peripheral blood. Written as DNA, the CDR3 is TGCGCCAGCAGCTCGGGAAGCGGGAGACTAAATACGCAGTATTTT. Translating gives CASSSGSGRLNTQYF.